Listed here are 5 T cell receptor beta chains from one sample, sequenced in a study of shared clonotypes between healthy human individuals. Generated by immunoSEQ multiplex PCR, the TCRdb table keeps only in-frame clones and is missing some. Here the sample spans millions of clones, over 85% being singletons. The sample taken for sequencing was naive CD4+ T cells from PBMCs. The subset denotes: CD45RA+ positively selected. The receptors here all came from a man younger than 35 in good health. Some clones in this sample may be carry-over from other donors' samples.

The V and J genes are TRBV6-5 and TRBJ2-7; no clear D gene. The CDR3 sequence is 14 residues long. Trimming left V 10 bases short and J 5 bases short, with 21 bases between. Germline V gene data show CDR1 as MNHEY and CDR2 as SVGAGI. For the CDR3, the DNA is TGTGCCACCGCAATCGACCCGACACACCACGAGCAGTACTTC. This codes for CATAIDPTHHEQYF.

This chain connects TRBV5-4 to TRBJ2-2; D is undetermined. The germline gives CDR1 SGHNT, CDR2 YYREEE (reference sequence). V lost 2 bases and J lost 4, with 6 bases in between. CDR3 length: 13 residues. The CDR3 sequence: CASSFWATGELFF. CDR3 nucleotide sequence: TGTGCCAGCAGCTTTTGGGCCACCGGGGAGCTGTTTTTT.

This rearrangement joins TRBV5-4 to TRBJ2-7, with a possible D match to TRBD1 (5 bases). Germline lookup yields CDR1 SGHNT and CDR2 YYREEE (reference sequence). The CDR3 consists of 16 residues. Trimming removed 0 bases at V and 1 base at J, with 14 bases between. CDR3 loop: CASSLDQGAASYEQYF. For the CDR3, the DNA is TGTGCCAGCAGCTTGGATCAAGGGGCCGCTTCCTACGAGCAGTACTTC.

V and J are TRBV10-1 and TRBJ1-1; D gene unclear. V gave up 0 bases and J gave up 8 bases, with 16 bases separating them. CDR1 and CDR2 (germline): WNHNN, SYGVQD (reference sequence). This CDR3 has 15 residues. Here the CDR3 DNA reads TGCGCCAGCAGTGAGTCGACGGGAGGGAAGGACGAAGCTTTCTTT. Amino acids: CASSESTGGKDEAFF.

This clone showed up just once. The V and J genes are TRBV19 and TRBJ2-3; D gene ambiguous. The CDR3 is 13 residues long. Trimming shortened V by 1 base and J by 3 bases, and 5 bases separated the two germline ends. Germline CDR1 LNHDA, CDR2 SQIVND (reference sequence). The CDR3 sequence is CASSIGITDTQYF. CDR3 bases: TGTGCCAGTAGTATAGGAATAACAGATACGCAGTATTTT.